Presented here are 3 T cell receptor beta chains from one specimen sequenced in a study of blood T cell repertoires in COVID-19. Assay: immunoSEQ multiplex PCR; the TCRdb copy retains only in-frame clones and omits some. This table has about 240,000 clones, more than 75% appearing once. Material: peripheral blood. The receptors were gathered from a woman aged 70 to 79 with active or convalescent COVID-19.

The chain has TRBV7-2 and TRBJ2-5, with D possibly being TRBD2 (7 bases). This CDR3 is 16 amino acids long. V was cut by 0 bases and J by 4 bases, with 15 bases left in between. Germline-derived CDR1 and CDR2 are SGHTA and FQGNSA. The CDR3: CASSLAAQGGGETQYF. CDR3 DNA sequence: TGTGCCAGCAGCTTAGCGGCCCAGGGAGGGGGAGAGACCCAGTACTTC. Full variable domain (rest looked up from reference TRBV7-2 and TRBJ2-5): GAGVSQSPSNKVTEKGKDVELRCDPISGHTALYWYRQSLGQGLEFLIYFQGNSAPDKSGLPSDRFSAERTGGSVSTLTIQRTQQEDSAVYLCASSLAAQGGGETQYFGPGTRLLVL.

This rearrangement joins TRBV11-2 to TRBJ2-1; 10 nucleotides align to TRBD1. Germline lookup yields CDR1 SGHAT and CDR2 FQNNGV. The J segment lost 4 bases and the V segment lost 5 bases, leaving 8 bases of the junction unmatched. CDR3 size: 16 residues. CDR3 in DNA: TGTGCCAGCAGCCCCTGGGGGGACAGGGGTTACAATGAGCAGTTCTTC. Amino acids: CASSPWGDRGYNEQFF.

The chain couples TRBV12-5 to TRBJ2-2; TRBD2 matches 7 bases. This CDR3 is 16 amino acids long. J was trimmed by 4 bases and V by 5 bases; bases with no gene match: 10. CDR1 and CDR2 (germline): LGHNT, FRNRAP. In nucleotides, the CDR3 is TGTGCTAGTGGTAACCCGCGGGGAGGGGCCACCGGGGAGCTGTTTTTT. Its protein is CASGNPRGGATGELFF.